This T cell receptor beta chain derives from a study of neurological immune-mediated disorders. Study outcomes and limitations: HTLV-1-associated myelopathy had the most TCR clonal expansion, and multiple sclerosis had the least, less than healthy controls.

The CDR3 length is 11 residues. Germline V gene sequence: CDR1 DFQATT, CDR2 SNEGSKA (reference sequence). The unsorted libraries had their origin in 2 million PBMCs stored at -80 C. The method for making cDNA was 5'RACE, and it used 10-nucleotide random UMIs. TCRdb reprocessed the 5' RACE reads via MiXCR and lists one record per CDR3 protein. The table includes about 50,000 distinct CDR3 sequences, 10% to 13% detected once. This clonotype was recorded many times. The antigen remains unidentified. This receptor was taken from a man in his 70s with HTLV-1-associated myelopathy (HAM/TSP). Sequencing was performed on PBMCs. This chain connects TRBV20-1 to TRBJ2-7; D ambiguous. DNA for the CDR3: TGCAGGATCGGTCCCCCCTACGAGCAGTACTTC. Protein: CRIGPPYEQYF.